This T cell receptor (beta chain) came from a study of blood T cell repertoires in COVID-19. Whole-study context: COVID-19 samples, acute and convalescent, were from the United States, Italy and Spain. Nucleic acid was either cDNA or gDNA, and it came from T cells, B-cell-depleted T cells, or PBMCs.

The CDR3 covers 15 residues. The trim removed 6 bases at V and 7 bases at J, leaving 10 bases unmatched. Germline values: CDR1 SGHTA, CDR2 FQGNSA. In the original analysis: Quantification of nucleated cells was approximated via reference gene primer amplification. Assay used: immunoSEQ multiplex PCR; TCRdb lists only in-frame clones, some missing. The V and J calls and clone size are taken from that table; D and trimming were inferred from the DNA. Among some 150,000 clones listed, almost 85% were seen once. The chain joins TRBV7-2 to TRBJ2-1, with TRBD1 matching over 9 bases. This receptor was obtained from a middle-aged man who had recovered from COVID-19. The sample taken for sequencing was peripheral blood. For the CDR3, the DNA is TGTGCCAGCAGACCAAAACAGGGGGCCTCGAATGAGCAGTTCTTC. It translates to CASRPKQGASNEQFF.